The following is a TCR beta chain sequence with its context. Antigen: not known. Over 180 million TCR-beta sequences from 15-18 subjects came from every sequencing run. TCRdb reprocessed the 5' RACE reads with MiXCR, giving one entry per CDR3 protein. The data hold tens of thousands of distinct CDR3 sequences, with under 4.5% observed a single time. This sample is drawn from a study of neurological immune-mediated disorders. Trimming left V 2 bases short and J 7 bases short, with 12 bases between. This CDR3 contains 15 residues. Germline V gives CDR1 MNHEY, CDR2 SVGEGT. Study-wide points: When the repertoires were grouped phylogenetically, those of 18 of the 34 multiple sclerosis patients came together in a single cluster of related CDR3 sequences, which points to a possible repertoire-level signature. Because no CDR3 amino acid sequences were shared across subjects by expanded clones, private repertoires were suggested in all groups. The study found the most TCR clonal expansion in HTLV-1-associated myelopathy and the least in multiple sclerosis, below healthy controls.

This chain links TRBV6-2 or TRBV6-3 with TRBJ1-6; D possibly corresponds to TRBD1 (5 bases). The sequencing input was PBMCs. The source is a woman in her 50s with multiple sclerosis. This CDR3 is CASSYMRDGNSPLHF. DNA of the CDR3: TGTGCCAGCAGTTACATGCGGGACGGGAATTCACCCCTCCACTTT.